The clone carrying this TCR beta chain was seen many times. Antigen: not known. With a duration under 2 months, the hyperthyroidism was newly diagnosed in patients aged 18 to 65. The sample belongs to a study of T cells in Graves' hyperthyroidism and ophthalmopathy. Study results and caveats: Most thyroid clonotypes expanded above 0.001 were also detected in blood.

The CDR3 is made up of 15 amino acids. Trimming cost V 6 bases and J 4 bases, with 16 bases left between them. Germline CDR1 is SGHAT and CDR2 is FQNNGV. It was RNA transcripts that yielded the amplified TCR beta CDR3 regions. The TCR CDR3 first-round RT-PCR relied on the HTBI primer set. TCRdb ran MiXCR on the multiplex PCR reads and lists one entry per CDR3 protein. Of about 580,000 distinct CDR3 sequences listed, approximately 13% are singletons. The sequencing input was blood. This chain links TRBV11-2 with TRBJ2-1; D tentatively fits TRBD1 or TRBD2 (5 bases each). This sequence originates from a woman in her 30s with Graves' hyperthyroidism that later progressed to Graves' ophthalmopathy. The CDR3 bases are TGTGCCAGCAGACGACTTGGGGGAAGTTACAATGAGCAGTTCTTC. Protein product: CASRRLGGSYNEQFF.